The 3 T cell receptor beta chains listed next were all sequenced from one sample in a study of blood T cell repertoires in COVID-19. The data were produced by immunoSEQ multiplex PCR, yet TCRdb's version contains in-frame clones alone and is incomplete. The table lists about 20,000 clones, roughly 89% of them singletons. Sample: peripheral blood. Receptors originate from a human donor in a cohort sampled during active COVID-19.

V and J are TRBV11-2 and TRBJ1-1; D unresolved. V lost 7 bases to trimming and J lost 4 bases, with 19 bases between them. The length of the CDR3 is 15 residues. Germline-derived CDR1 and CDR2 are SGHAT and FQNNGV. As DNA, the CDR3 is TGTGCCAGCACCCCTCGTCTAGACTTTTCCACTGAAGCTTTCTTT. Its translation is CASTPRLDFSTEAFF.

This chain connects TRBV11-3 to TRBJ2-3, with 9 bases lining up with TRBD1. Germline CDR1 SGHNT, CDR2 YENEEA. The V and J ends lost 3 bases and 0 bases, in that order; junction bases with no gene match: 7. The CDR3 length is 17 residues. The CDR3 loop reads CASSLGQGPLSTDTQYF. In DNA, the CDR3 is TGTGCCAGCAGCTTGGGACAGGGTCCCCTAAGCACAGATACGCAGTATTTT.

The rearrangement uses TRBV14 and TRBJ2-7; D is possibly TRBD1 (6 bases). Trimming shortened V by 1 base and J by 4 bases, and 11 bases separated the two germline ends. This CDR3 contains 14 residues. CDR1 is SGHDN and CDR2 is FVKESK in the germline V gene. The CDR3 sequence is CASSQGRGIYEQYV. As DNA, the CDR3 is TGTGCCAGCAGCCAAGGAAGGGGGATTTACGAGCAGTACGTC.